The rows below give T cell receptor beta chains drawn from one sample of a study of PD-L1 blockade in urothelial cancer. The assay was immunoSEQ multiplex PCR, and TCRdb's table has in-frame clones only and misses some. The table lists about 100,000 clones, 91% of them singletons. The sample in question was PBMCs, obtained around atezolizumab (anti-PD-L1) treatment. The receptors originated from a woman older than 75 with urothelial cancer. Each CDR3 is given with its conserved first and last residue.

15	TRBV28	CASSLTGRTNYGYTF
16	TRBV6-5	CASSSWASGSEETQYF
13	TRBV27	CASSWGPNQPQHF
13	TRBV28	CACGTESNQPQHF
13	TRBV30	CAWSAQGNQPQHF
15	TRBV27	CASRTQGYSNQPQHF
16	TRBV4-2	CASSQAGTGGIYEQYF
15	TRBV5-1	CASSLAAGVNEKLFF
14	TRBV7-9	CASSSRGLQETQYF
15	TRBV7-8	CASSLEPGAGNTIYF
17	TRBV9	CASSPRQDFSGANVLTF
17	TRBV9	CASSVGLAEFSSYEQYF
14	TRBV11-2	CASSLAWPGAEAFF
15	TRBV27	CASSARLNTNYGYTF
14	TRBV28	CASSLPGVRTEAFF
18	TRBV27	CASRPRGASGSLWNEQFF